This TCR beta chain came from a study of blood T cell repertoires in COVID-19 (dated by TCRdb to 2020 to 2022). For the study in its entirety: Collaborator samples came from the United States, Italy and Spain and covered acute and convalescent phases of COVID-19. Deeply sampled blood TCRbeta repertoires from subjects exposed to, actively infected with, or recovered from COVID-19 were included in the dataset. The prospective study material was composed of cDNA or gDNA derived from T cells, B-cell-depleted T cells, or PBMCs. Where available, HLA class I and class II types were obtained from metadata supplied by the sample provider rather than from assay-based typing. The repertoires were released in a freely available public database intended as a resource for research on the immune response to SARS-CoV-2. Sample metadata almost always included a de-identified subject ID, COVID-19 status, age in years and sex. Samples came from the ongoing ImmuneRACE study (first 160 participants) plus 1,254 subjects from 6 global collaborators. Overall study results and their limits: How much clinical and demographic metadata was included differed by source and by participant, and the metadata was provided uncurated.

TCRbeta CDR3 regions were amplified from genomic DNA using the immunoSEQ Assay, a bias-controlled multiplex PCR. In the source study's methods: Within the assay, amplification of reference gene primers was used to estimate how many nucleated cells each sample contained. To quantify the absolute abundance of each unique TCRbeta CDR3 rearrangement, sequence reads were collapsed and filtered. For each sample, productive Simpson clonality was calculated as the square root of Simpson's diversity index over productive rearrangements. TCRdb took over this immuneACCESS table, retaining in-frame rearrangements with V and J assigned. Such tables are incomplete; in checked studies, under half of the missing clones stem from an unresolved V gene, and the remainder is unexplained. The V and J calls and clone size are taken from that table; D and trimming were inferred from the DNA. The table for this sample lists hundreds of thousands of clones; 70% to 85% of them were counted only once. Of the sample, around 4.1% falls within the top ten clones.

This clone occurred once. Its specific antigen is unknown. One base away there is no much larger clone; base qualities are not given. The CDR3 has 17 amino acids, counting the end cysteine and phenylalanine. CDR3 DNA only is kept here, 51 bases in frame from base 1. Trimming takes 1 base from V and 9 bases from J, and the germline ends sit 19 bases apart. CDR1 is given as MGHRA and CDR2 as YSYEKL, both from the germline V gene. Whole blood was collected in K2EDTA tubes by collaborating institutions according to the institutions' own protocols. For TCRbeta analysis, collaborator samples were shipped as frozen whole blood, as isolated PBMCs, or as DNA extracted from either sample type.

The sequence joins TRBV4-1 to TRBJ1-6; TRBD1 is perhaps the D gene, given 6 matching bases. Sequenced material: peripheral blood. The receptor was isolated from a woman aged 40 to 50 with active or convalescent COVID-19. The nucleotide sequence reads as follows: TGCGCCAGCAGCCAAGCCGTGACAGGCCCCCGTGGTTCACCCCTCCACTTT. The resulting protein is CASSQAVTGPRGSPLHF.